The 21 T cell receptor beta chains presented below share a single source sample, sequenced in a study of shared clonotypes between healthy human individuals. Sequencing was performed with immunoSEQ multiplex PCR; in TCRdb, only in-frame clones are kept and a portion is missing. Found here are 1,400,000 or so clones, about 98.5% of them singletons; the top ten hold 0.36%. The sample comprised naive CD4+ T cells sorted from blood. Subset reported: CD45RA+ positively selected. The source is a man aged 25-40 years in good health.

The gene calls are TRBV6-5 and TRBJ2-1; 14 nucleotides line up with TRBD2. CDR1 and CDR2 from the germline V gene are MNHEY and SVGAGI. The CDR3 runs 14 residues. The V gene end was trimmed by 6 bases and the J gene end by 8 bases; junction bases not matched to a gene: 3. The CDR3 nucleotides are TGTGCCAGCAGGGGACTAGCGGGAGAGGATGAGCAGTTCTTC. Encoded protein: CASRGLAGEDEQFF.

The chain joins TRBV5-4 to TRBJ2-2, with no clear D. Trimming stripped 2 bases from V and 3 bases from J, with 11 bases between. The germline V gene has CDR1 SGHNT and CDR2 YYREEE (reference sequence). This CDR3 region has 15 residues. The CDR3 sequence is CASSFQGVDTGELFF. The DNA for the CDR3 is TGTGCCAGCAGCTTTCAAGGAGTCGACACCGGGGAGCTGTTTTTT.

This chain links TRBV10-1 with TRBJ2-7; D is undetermined. The CDR3 is 12 amino acids. The germline V gene encodes CDR1 WNHNN and CDR2 SYGVQD (reference sequence). The ends were cut back, 3 bases at V and 2 bases at J, with 5 bases in the middle. The CDR3 region has the DNA TGCGCCAGCAGTGACAGCCCCTACGAGCAGTACTTC. This translates into CASSDSPYEQYF.

CDR3 in amino acids: CASSDLFSGPFDEQFF. As DNA, the CDR3 is TGTGCCAGCAGCGACCTTTTTTCAGGCCCCTTCGATGAGCAGTTCTTC. This rearrangement joins TRBV27 to TRBJ2-1; no clear D gene. Trimming removed 6 bases from V and 8 bases from J, with 23 bases in between. CDR3 length: 16 residues. In germline, CDR1 is MNHEY, CDR2 SMNVEV (reference sequence).

This chain uses TRBV28 with TRBJ1-2, with D possibly TRBD1 on 5 matching bases. V lost 5 bases to trimming and J lost 7 bases, with 23 bases between them. Germline loops: CDR1 MDHEN, CDR2 SYDVKM. The CDR3 consists of 16 residues. CDR3 DNA: TGTGCCAGCAGTCCCGGGACCCTCCGTACTCCTCTTGGCTACACCTTC. Protein product: CASSPGTLRTPLGYTF.

The rearrangement joins TRBV2 to TRBJ2-7, with unresolved D. V was cut by 6 bases and J by 2 bases, with 8 bases left in between. Looked up from germline, CDR1 is SNHLY and CDR2 is FYNNEI. This CDR3 region has 12 residues. As DNA, the CDR3 is TGTGCCAGCAGAAACCCTGCCTACGAGCAGTACTTC. The encoded protein is CASRNPAYEQYF.

V gene TRBV5-1 combines with J gene TRBJ2-1; TRBD2 might be the D (5 bases). The CDR3 extends over 13 amino acids. V was trimmed by 4 bases and J by 3 bases, leaving 8 bases between them. The germline V gene encodes CDR1 SGHRS and CDR2 YFSETQ. CDR3 residues: CASSGSGYNEQFF. CDR3 DNA sequence: TGCGCCAGCAGCGGGAGTGGCTACAATGAGCAGTTCTTC.

The chain couples TRBV5-4 to TRBJ1-2; D not certain. This CDR3 is built from 13 residues. Germline loops: CDR1 SGHNT, CDR2 YYREEE (reference sequence). V lost 4 bases, J lost 6 bases, and 13 bases lay in between. CDR3 nucleotides: TGTGCCAGCAGCGACGTACGTGCTGATGGCTACACCTTC. It translates to CASSDVRADGYTF.

The chain uses TRBV27 and TRBJ1-2; D unclear. This CDR3 is built from 14 residues. V lost 0 bases and J lost 3, with 8 bases in between. Germline loops: CDR1 MNHEY, CDR2 SMNVEV (reference sequence). CDR3 in amino acids: CASSLSYGYYGYTF. In nucleotides, the CDR3 is TGTGCCAGCAGTTTATCGTACGGATACTATGGCTACACCTTC.

The V gene is TRBV2, the J gene TRBJ1-5, with D perhaps TRBD1 (6 bases). The CDR3 length is 13 residues. The germline V gene has CDR1 SNHLY and CDR2 FYNNEI. V gave up 6 bases and J gave up 7 bases, with 13 bases separating them. CDR3: CASRKEGGQPQHF. In nucleotides, the CDR3 is TGTGCCAGCAGAAAGGAAGGGGGACAGCCCCAGCATTTT.

The chain carries TRBV28 and TRBJ2-3; TRBD2 aligns across 10 bases. Trimming took 4 bases from V and 6 from J; bases not matched to a gene: 7. This CDR3 is 15 amino acids long. Germline V CDR1 and CDR2: MDHEN, SYDVKM. The CDR3 nucleotides read TGTGCCAGCAGTTCGCTAGCGGGAGTTACGGATACGCAGTATTTT. The encoded protein is CASSSLAGVTDTQYF.

This clone was detected only once. This sequence joins TRBV7-2 and TRBJ2-2, with D unclear. The CDR3 is made up of 15 amino acids. Per the germline V gene, CDR1 is SGHTA and CDR2 is FQGNSA. V lost 2 bases to trimming and J lost 0 bases, with 7 bases between them. Here the CDR3 reads CASSLRSPNTGELFF. As DNA, the CDR3 is TGTGCCAGCAGCTTACGCTCCCCGAACACCGGGGAGCTGTTTTTT.

This chain links TRBV11-2 with TRBJ2-5; D remains ambiguous. Trimming removed 3 bases at V and 2 bases at J, with 10 bases between. Germline CDR1 is SGHAT and CDR2 is FQNNGV. CDR3 length equals 14 residues. The chain's CDR3 is CASSFRLDQETQYF. CDR3 sequence (DNA): TGTGCCAGCAGCTTCCGACTGGATCAAGAGACCCAGTACTTC.

The chain combines TRBV19 with TRBJ2-7; 11 bases fit TRBD2. Germline CDR1 and CDR2: LNHDA and SQIVND (reference sequence). After removal of 4 bases from V and 6 bases from J, the junction contained 5 bases not matched to a gene. The CDR3 is 14 amino acids. CDR3 region: CASSSYTSGSEQYF. Here the CDR3 DNA reads TGTGCCAGTAGTAGTTATACTAGCGGGAGCGAGCAGTACTTC.

This chain joins TRBV2 and TRBJ2-1, with 9 bases lining up with TRBD2. The length of the CDR3 is 11 residues. Germline V lookup: CDR1 SNHLY, CDR2 FYNNEI. V trimming: 7 bases; J trimming: 9 bases; junction bases outside the gene matches: 1. CDR3 protein: CASKREVEQFF. DNA of the CDR3: TGTGCCAGCAAGCGGGAGGTTGAGCAGTTCTTC.

The CDR3 coding sequence is TGTGCCTCCACCCGGGACAGGGATCAGCCCCAGCATTTT. It specifies CASTRDRDQPQHF. V and J are TRBV2 and TRBJ1-5; 9 nucleotides align to TRBD1. From germline, CDR1 is SNHLY and CDR2 FYNNEI. The J segment lost 5 bases and the V segment lost 11 bases, leaving 7 bases of the junction unmatched. The CDR3 contains 13 residues. Combining the CDR3 with reference TRBV2 and TRBJ1-5 gives the whole variable domain EPEVTQTPSHQVTQMGQEVILRCVPISNHLYFYWYRQILGQKVEFLVSFYNNEISEKSEIFDDQFSVERPDGSNFTLKIRSTKLEDSAMYFCASTRDRDQPQHFGDGTRLSIL.

The rearrangement joins TRBV5-4 to TRBJ2-5; 7 bases agree with TRBD2. Per germline, CDR1 SGHNT and CDR2 YYREEE (reference sequence). Losses at the gene ends were 4 bases for V and 5 bases for J; bases not matched to a gene: 8. The CDR3 covers 14 residues. CDR3 DNA sequence: TGTGCCAGCAGCGGAGGGACTAAACCGGAGACCCAGTACTTC. Protein product: CASSGGTKPETQYF.

The chain couples TRBV7-2 to TRBJ2-2; D may be TRBD1 (5 bases). V was shortened by 7 bases and J by 4 bases, with 19 bases between the two germline ends. Germline lookup yields CDR1 SGHTA and CDR2 FQGNSA. The CDR3 loop spans 16 amino acids. The CDR3 region is CASNTLSATVTGELFF. CDR3 DNA sequence: TGTGCCAGCAACACTCTTTCGGCGACAGTCACCGGGGAGCTGTTTTTT. The variable domain in full, with the rest retrieved from reference TRBV7-2 and TRBJ2-2, is GAGVSQSPSNKVTEKGKDVELRCDPISGHTALYWYRQSLGQGLEFLIYFQGNSAPDKSGLPSDRFSAERTGGSVSTLTIQRTQQEDSAVYLCASNTLSATVTGELFFGEGSRLTVL.

This clone has only one observation. This chain links TRBV5-1 with TRBJ2-7; 14 bases line up with TRBD2. There are 19 residues in the CDR3. The V gene end was trimmed by 7 bases and the J gene end by 3 bases; junction bases not matched to a gene: 18. Germline assignment: CDR1 SGHRS and CDR2 YFSETQ. CDR3 residues: CASSPGGGLAGDRHYEQYF. CDR3 DNA: TGCGCCAGCTCACCTGGGGGGGGACTAGCGGGAGACCGTCACTACGAGCAGTACTTC.

The chain couples TRBV27 to TRBJ2-7; D is uncertain. There are 12 residues in the CDR3. Per the germline V gene, CDR1 is MNHEY and CDR2 is SMNVEV (reference sequence). V lost 6 bases and J lost 6, with 12 bases in between. For the CDR3, the DNA is TGTGCCAGCAGGAGTGGGGTCTCCGAGCAGTACTTC. Amino acids: CASRSGVSEQYF.

The chain combines TRBV7-6 with TRBJ2-7; D is possibly TRBD2 (6 bases). The CDR3 sequence is 15 residues long. V was cut by 1 base and J by 1 base, with 11 bases left in between. Germline values: CDR1 SGHVS, CDR2 FNYEAQ. DNA of the CDR3: TGTGCCAGCAGCTTAGGGCGGGACCCTTCCTACGAGCAGTACTTC. Encoded protein: CASSLGRDPSYEQYF.